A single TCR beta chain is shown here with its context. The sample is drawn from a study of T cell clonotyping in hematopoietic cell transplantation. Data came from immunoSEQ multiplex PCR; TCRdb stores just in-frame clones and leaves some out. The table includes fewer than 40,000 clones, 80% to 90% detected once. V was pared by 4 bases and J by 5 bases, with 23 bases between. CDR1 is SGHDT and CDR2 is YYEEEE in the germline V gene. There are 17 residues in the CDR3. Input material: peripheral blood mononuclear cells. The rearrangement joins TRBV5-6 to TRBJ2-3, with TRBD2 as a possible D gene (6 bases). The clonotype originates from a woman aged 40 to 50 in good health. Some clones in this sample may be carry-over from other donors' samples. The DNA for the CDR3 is TGTGCCAGCAGCAATCCGCGGGAACCCAAAATCATAGATACGCAGTATTTT. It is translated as CASSNPREPKIIDTQYF.